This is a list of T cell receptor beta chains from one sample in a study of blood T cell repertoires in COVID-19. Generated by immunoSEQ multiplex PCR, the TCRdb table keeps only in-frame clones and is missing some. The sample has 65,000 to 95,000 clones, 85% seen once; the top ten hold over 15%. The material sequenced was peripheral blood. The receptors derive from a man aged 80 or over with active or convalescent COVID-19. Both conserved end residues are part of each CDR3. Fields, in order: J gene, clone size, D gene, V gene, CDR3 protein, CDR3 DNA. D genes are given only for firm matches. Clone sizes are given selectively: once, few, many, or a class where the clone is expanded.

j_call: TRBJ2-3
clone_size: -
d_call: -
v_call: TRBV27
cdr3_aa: CASSSTDTQYF
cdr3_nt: TGTGCCAGCAGTTCAACAGATACGCAGTATTTT

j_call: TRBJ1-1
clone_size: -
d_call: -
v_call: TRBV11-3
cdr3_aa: CASSSSAAKYTEAFF
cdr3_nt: TGTGCCAGCAGCTCGTCCGCGGCAAAATACACTGAAGCTTTCTTT

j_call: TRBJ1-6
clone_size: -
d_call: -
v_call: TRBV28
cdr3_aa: CASSPTASYNSPLHF
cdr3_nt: TGTGCCAGCAGCCCGACAGCCTCCTATAATTCACCCCTCCACTTT

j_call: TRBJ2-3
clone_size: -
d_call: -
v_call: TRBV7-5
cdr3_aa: CARSFLPSGGVRDTQYF
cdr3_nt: TGTGCCAGAAGCTTTCTCCCTAGCGGGGGAGTAAGAGATACGCAGTATTTT

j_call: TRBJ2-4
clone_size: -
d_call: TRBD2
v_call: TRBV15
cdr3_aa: CATSREASGGAVAKNIQYF
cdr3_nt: TGTGCCACCAGCAGAGAGGCTAGCGGGGGGGCCGTGGCCAAAAACATTCAGTACTTC

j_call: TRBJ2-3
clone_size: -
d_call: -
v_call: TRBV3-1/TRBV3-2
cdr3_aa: CASSQDRAGNTDTQYF
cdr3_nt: TGTGCCAGCAGCCAAGATAGGGCGGGAAATACAGATACGCAGTATTTT

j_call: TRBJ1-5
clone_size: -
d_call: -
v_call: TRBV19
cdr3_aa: CASSIDGLQPQHF
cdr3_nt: TGTGCCAGTAGTATAGATGGACTTCAGCCCCAGCATTTT

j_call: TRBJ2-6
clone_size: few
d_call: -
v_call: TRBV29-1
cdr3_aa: CSDRAVGANVLTF
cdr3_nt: TGCAGCGACAGGGCTGTGGGGGCCAACGTCCTGACTTTC

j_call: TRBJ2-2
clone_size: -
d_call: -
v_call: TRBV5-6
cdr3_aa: CASRRAGELFF
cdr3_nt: TGTGCCAGCAGACGGGCCGGGGAGCTGTTTTTT

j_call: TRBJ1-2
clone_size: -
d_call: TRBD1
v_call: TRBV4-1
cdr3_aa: CASSLRDREGYGYTF
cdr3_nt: TGCGCCAGCAGCCTAAGGGACAGAGAAGGTTATGGCTACACCTTC

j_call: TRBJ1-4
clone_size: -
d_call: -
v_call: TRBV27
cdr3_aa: CASRPQGRNEKLFF
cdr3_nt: TGTGCCAGCAGGCCCCAAGGGAGAAATGAAAAACTGTTTTTT

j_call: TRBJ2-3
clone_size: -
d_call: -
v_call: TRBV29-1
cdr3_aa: CSALDYRTDTQYF
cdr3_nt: TGCAGCGCTTTGGACTACCGCACAGATACGCAGTATTTT

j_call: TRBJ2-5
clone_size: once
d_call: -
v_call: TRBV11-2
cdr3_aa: CASSFLLRGRGGQETQYF
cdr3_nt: TGTGCCAGCAGCTTCTTGTTGAGGGGGAGGGGTGGGCAAGAGACCCAGTACTTC

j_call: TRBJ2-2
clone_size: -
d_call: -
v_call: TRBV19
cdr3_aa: CASSISRLEELFF
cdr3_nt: TGTGCCAGTAGTATCAGCAGGCTCGAGGAGCTGTTTTTT

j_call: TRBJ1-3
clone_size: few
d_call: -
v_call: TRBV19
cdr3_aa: CASSFTGSGNTIYF
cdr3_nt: TGTGCCAGTAGTTTCACAGGGTCTGGAAACACCATATATTTT

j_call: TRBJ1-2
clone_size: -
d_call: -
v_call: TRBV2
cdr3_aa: CASSRQINYGYTF
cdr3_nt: TGTGCCAGCAGCCGACAGATTAACTATGGCTACACCTTC

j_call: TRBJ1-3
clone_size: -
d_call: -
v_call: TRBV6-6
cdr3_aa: CASSYSQVFSGNTIYF
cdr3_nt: TGTGCCAGCAGTTACTCCCAGGTTTTCTCTGGAAACACCATATATTTT

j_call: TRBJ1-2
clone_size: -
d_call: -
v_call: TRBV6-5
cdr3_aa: CASSYLRQSYGYTF
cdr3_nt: TGTGCCAGCAGTTATTTGCGACAGAGCTATGGCTACACCTTC

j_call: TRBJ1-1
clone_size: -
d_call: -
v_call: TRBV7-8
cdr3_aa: CASSLGVAGGTEAFF
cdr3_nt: TGTGCCAGCAGCTTAGGGGTGGCGGGAGGGACTGAAGCTTTCTTT

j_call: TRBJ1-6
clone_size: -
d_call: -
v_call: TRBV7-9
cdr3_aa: CASSLEGGNSPLHF
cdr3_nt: TGTGCCAGCAGCTTAGAGGGGGGGAATTCACCCCTCCACTTT

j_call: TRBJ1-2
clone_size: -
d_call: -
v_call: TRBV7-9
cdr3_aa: CASSLGADSYGYTF
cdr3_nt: TGTGCCAGCAGCTTAGGGGCAGACAGCTATGGCTACACCTTC

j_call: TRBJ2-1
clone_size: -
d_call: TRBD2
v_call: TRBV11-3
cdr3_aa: CASSSERENNEQFF
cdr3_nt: TGTGCCAGCAGCTCCGAGCGGGAGAACAATGAGCAGTTCTTC

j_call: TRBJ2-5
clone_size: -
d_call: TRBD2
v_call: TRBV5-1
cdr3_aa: CASHLAGEAKTQYF
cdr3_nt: TGCGCCAGCCATCTAGCGGGGGAGGCCAAGACCCAGTACTTC

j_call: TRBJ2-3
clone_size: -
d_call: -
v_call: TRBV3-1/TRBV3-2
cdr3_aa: CASSQDKAGNTDTQYF
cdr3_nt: TGTGCCAGCAGCCAAGATAAGGCGGGGAACACAGATACGCAGTATTTT

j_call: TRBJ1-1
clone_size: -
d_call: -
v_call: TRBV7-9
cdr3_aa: CASSLGTQEAFF
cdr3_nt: TGTGCCAGCAGCTTAGGGACACAAGAAGCTTTCTTT

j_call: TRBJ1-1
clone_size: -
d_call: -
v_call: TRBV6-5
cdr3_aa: CASRRGRETEAFF
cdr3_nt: TGTGCCAGCAGACGTGGGAGAGAGACTGAAGCTTTCTTT

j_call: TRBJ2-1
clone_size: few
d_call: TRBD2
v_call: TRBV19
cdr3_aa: CASSSLAGGYNEQFF
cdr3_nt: TGTGCCAGTAGTTCCCTAGCGGGAGGGTACAATGAGCAGTTCTTC

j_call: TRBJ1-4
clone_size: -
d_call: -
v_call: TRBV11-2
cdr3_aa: CASSLSDSQKLFF
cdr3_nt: TGTGCCAGCAGCTTAAGCGACAGCCAAAAACTGTTTTTT

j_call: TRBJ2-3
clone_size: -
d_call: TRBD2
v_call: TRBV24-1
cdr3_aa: CATSLTSGSDSDTQYF
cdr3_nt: TGTGCCACCAGTCTGACTAGCGGCTCGGATTCTGATACGCAGTATTTT

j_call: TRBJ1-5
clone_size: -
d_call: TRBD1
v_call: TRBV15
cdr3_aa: CATSRYRGQGQPQHF
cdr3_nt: TGTGCCACCAGCAGATACAGGGGCCAGGGTCAGCCCCAGCATTTT

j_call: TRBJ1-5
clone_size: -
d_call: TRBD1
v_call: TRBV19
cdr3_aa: CASSSGQGYSNQPQHF
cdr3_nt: TGTGCCAGTAGTTCGGGACAGGGATATAGCAATCAGCCCCAGCATTTT

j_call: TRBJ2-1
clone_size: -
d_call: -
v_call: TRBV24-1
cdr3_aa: CATGNGSLEQFF
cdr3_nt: TGTGCCACAGGCAACGGGAGTCTTGAGCAGTTCTTC

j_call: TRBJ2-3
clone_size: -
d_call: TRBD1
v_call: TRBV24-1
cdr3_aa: CATSDTGQGGTDTQYF
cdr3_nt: TGTGCCACCAGTGATACGGGACAGGGTGGGACAGATACGCAGTATTTT

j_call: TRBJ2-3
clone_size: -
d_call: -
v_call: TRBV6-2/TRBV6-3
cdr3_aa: CASSYGGAAPYF
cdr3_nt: TGTGCCAGCAGTTATGGAGGGGCCGCGCCGTATTTT

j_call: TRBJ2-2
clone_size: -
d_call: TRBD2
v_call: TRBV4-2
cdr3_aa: CASSHGTSGESHGELFF
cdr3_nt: TGTGCCAGCAGCCATGGGACTAGCGGGGAATCTCACGGGGAGCTGTTTTTT

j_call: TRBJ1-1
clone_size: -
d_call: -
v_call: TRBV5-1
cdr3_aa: CASSQAMNTEAFF
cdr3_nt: TGCGCCAGCAGCCAAGCTATGAACACTGAAGCTTTCTTT

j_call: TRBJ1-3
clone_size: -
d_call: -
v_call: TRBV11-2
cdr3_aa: CASSLELSGNTIYF
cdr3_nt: TGTGCCAGCAGCTTAGAACTGTCTGGAAACACCATATATTTT

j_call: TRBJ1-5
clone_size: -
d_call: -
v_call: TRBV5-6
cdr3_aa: CASSLTGVGQPQHF
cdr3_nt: TGTGCCAGCAGCCTTACGGGGGTAGGTCAGCCCCAGCATTTT

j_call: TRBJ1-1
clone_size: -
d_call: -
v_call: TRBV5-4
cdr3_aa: CASSEPGQYAEAFF
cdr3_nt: TGTGCCAGCAGCGAACCCGGACAGTATGCTGAAGCTTTCTTT

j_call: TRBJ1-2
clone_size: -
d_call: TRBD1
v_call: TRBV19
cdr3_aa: CASTTDRVRGYTF
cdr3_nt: TGTGCCAGTACCACCGACAGGGTTCGGGGCTACACCTTC

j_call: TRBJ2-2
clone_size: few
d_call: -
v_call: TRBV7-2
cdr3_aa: CASSPRQDTGELFF
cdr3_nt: TGTGCCAGCAGCCCTCGACAGGACACCGGGGAGCTGTTTTTT

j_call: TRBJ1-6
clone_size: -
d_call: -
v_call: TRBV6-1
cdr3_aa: CASSDADQESPLHF
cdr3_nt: TGTGCCAGCAGTGATGCAGATCAAGAATCACCCCTCCACTTT